The 9 T cell receptor beta chains listed next were all sequenced from one sample in a study of shared clonotypes between healthy human individuals. This table comes from immunoSEQ multiplex PCR, and its TCRdb copy is limited to in-frame clones, with some not included. The sample yields approximately 92,000 clones, roughly three quarters seen once. The sample was memory CD8+ T cells sorted from blood. As to subset: CD45RO+ cells pooled with CCR7-negative TemRA cells. These receptors were taken from a man under 40 in good health.

This rearrangement joins TRBV7-9 to TRBJ2-2, with D perhaps given as TRBD1 or TRBD2 (5 bases each). CDR1 and CDR2 (germline): SEHNR, FQNEAQ (reference sequence). The CDR3 spans 13 residues. Trimming took 5 bases from V and 4 from J, leaving 8 bases between them. The CDR3 reads CASSGTATGELFF. DNA for the CDR3: TGTGCCAGCAGCGGGACGGCCACCGGGGAGCTGTTTTTT.

The V and J genes are TRBV7-9 and TRBJ1-2, with 8 bases lining up with TRBD1. V lost 3 bases to trimming and J lost 6 bases; unmatched junction nucleotides: 9. The CDR3 totals 15 residues. Germline values: CDR1 SEHNR, CDR2 FQNEAQ (reference sequence). The CDR3 DNA is TGTGCCAGCAGCTTCTACGACAGGGGTAGGAATGGCTACACCTTC. As protein: CASSFYDRGRNGYTF.

The V gene is TRBV6-5, the J gene TRBJ2-7; D might be TRBD2 (6 bases). Germline CDR1 is MNHEY and CDR2 is SVGAGI. CDR3 length: 12 residues. In DNA, the CDR3 is TGTGTGATAAGTAGCGGCTCCTACGAGCAGTACTTC. Its translation: CVISSGSYEQYF.

This clone was detected only once. The J gene is TRBJ2-1, the V gene TRBV6-5; possibly TRBD1 for D (6 bases). V shed 2 bases and J shed 6 bases, with 8 bases lying between them. This CDR3 region has 13 residues. Germline V gene lookup returns CDR1 MNHEY and CDR2 SVGAGI. The CDR3 nucleotides are TGTGCCAGCAGTTACCTGGGGGCCAATGAGCAGTTCTTC. This gives the protein CASSYLGANEQFF.

CDR3 residues: CASASGTSVNEQFF. CDR3 nucleotides: TGTGCCAGCGCCTCCGGGACTAGCGTCAATGAGCAGTTCTTC. The chain employs TRBV27 and TRBJ2-1; 10 nucleotides agree with TRBD2. Germline-derived CDR1 and CDR2 are MNHEY and SMNVEV (reference sequence). CDR3 length: 14 amino acids. The V segment lost 8 bases and the J segment 6 bases; nucleotides outside the gene matches: 7.

J is TRBJ1-3 and V is TRBV27; no clear D gene. The CDR3 consists of 15 residues. The germline V gene encodes CDR1 MNHEY and CDR2 SMNVEV (reference sequence). V was trimmed by 2 bases and J by 2 bases, leaving 10 bases between them. The CDR3 sequence is CASSLTVGTGNTIYF. CDR3 nucleotides: TGTGCCAGCAGTTTAACAGTGGGCACTGGAAACACCATATATTTT.

The chain recombines TRBV2 with TRBJ2-5; no reliable D call. This CDR3 has 12 residues. V was pared by 5 bases and J by 5 bases, with 9 bases between. Germline assignment: CDR1 SNHLY and CDR2 FYNNEI. CDR3 region: CASSPFGETQYF. The CDR3 region has the DNA TGTGCCAGCAGTCCTTTTGGCGAGACCCAGTACTTC.

The chain joins TRBV5-6 to TRBJ1-2; possible D gene TRBD1, 6 bases. The germline V gene encodes CDR1 SGHDT and CDR2 YYEEEE. The V end was cut by 2 bases, the J end by 7 bases, with 21 bases between. This CDR3 spans 16 amino acids. CDR3 DNA: TGTGCCAGCAGCTTCGAGCAGGGGCCTGGGGGTTCTGGCTACACCTTC. It specifies CASSFEQGPGGSGYTF.

This chain joins TRBV2 and TRBJ2-5; TRBD1 aligns across 8 bases. Germline lookup yields CDR1 SNHLY and CDR2 FYNNEI. The CDR3 has 14 amino acids. V was pared by 7 bases and J by 2 bases, with 6 bases of the junction left unmatched. The CDR3 loop is CASNRDRNQETQYF. DNA of the CDR3: TGTGCCAGCAACCGGGACAGGAATCAAGAGACCCAGTACTTC.